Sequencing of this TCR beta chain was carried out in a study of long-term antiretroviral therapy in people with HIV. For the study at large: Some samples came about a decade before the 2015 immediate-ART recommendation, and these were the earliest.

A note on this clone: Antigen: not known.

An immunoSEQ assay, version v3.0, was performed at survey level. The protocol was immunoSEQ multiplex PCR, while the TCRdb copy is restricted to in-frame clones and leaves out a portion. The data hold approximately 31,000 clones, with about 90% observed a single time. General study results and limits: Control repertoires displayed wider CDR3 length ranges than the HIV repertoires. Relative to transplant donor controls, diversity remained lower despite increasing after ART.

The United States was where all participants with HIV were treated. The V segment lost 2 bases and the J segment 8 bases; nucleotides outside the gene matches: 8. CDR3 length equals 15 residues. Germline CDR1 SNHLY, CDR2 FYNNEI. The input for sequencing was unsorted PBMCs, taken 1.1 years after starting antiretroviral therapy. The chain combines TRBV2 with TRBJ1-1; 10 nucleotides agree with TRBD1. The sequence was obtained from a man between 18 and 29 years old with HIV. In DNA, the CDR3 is TGTGCCAGCAGTGAATCCGGGACAGGGGTGTCAGAAGCTTTCTTT. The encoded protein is CASSESGTGVSEAFF.